The following is a TCR beta chain sequence with its context. Time point: peripheral blood 6 weeks after treatment start. The data stem from a study of PD-L1 blockade in urothelial cancer. Overall study: Every 3 weeks, patients received intravenous atezolizumab 1,200 mg, beginning 2014.

Trimming took 1 base from V and 4 from J; bases not matched to a gene: 5. The CDR3 loop spans 15 amino acids. Germline CDR1 is SGHTA and CDR2 is FQGNSA. Synthetic templates analogous to TCR were spiked into all PCRs individually. Using immunoSEQ multiplex PCR, the repertoire was profiled, and TCRdb retains in-frame clones only, with some absent. Seen here are about 130,000 clones, approximately 85% observed once, and the top ten hold 2% to 2.5%. This chain uses TRBV7-2 with TRBJ2-7; TRBD1 matches at 9 bases. Sample: PBMCs, taken around atezolizumab (anti-PD-L1) treatment. The sequence derives from a man aged 50 or older with urothelial cancer. CDR3 in amino acids: CASSLVGTGSYEQYF. In nucleotides, the CDR3 is TGTGCCAGCAGCTTAGTCGGGACAGGGTCTTACGAGCAGTACTTC.